This is a list of T cell receptor beta chains from one sample in a study of T cell responses to AZD1222 COVID-19 vaccine. Using immunoSEQ multiplex PCR, the repertoire was profiled, and TCRdb retains in-frame clones only, with some absent. This table has 150,000 to 180,000 clones, around 90% appearing once. Here the sequenced sample was peripheral blood, taken on day 0 of AZD1222 vaccination. The receptor set was obtained from an adult in good health. The CDR3 runs from the conserved cysteine through the conserved F or W. The D gene is left open where the match is weak. Size is stated for part of the rows, as once, few or many counts, or as a class when the clone is expanded.

NA TRBJ2-3 TRBV18 NA TGTGCCAGCTCCGGAGACAGACGCACAGATACGCAGTATTTT CASSGDRRTDTQYF
NA TRBJ1-3 TRBV5-6 NA TGTGCCAGCAGCTTGTACGCCGGGACGCAGGGGACCATATATTTT CASSLYAGTQGTIYF
TRBD1 TRBJ1-4 TRBV29-1 NA TGCAGCGTTGAATCGAACAGGGGGCATAGTAATGAAAAACTGTTTTTT CSVESNRGHSNEKLFF
TRBD1 TRBJ2-1 TRBV19 NA TGTGCCAGTAGCCTGACAGGGGGCCTGAATGAGCAGTTCTTC CASSLTGGLNEQFF
NA TRBJ1-2 TRBV7-8 once TGTGCCAGCAGCTTAGCGGAAACAGGGAGGAACTATGGCTACACCTTC CASSLAETGRNYGYTF
NA TRBJ1-5 TRBV6-5 NA TGTGCCAGCAGGGACGCGGGGGGAACAAATCAGCCCCAGCATTTT CASRDAGGTNQPQHF
NA TRBJ1-2 TRBV24-1 NA TGTGCCACCAGTGGGGTGGCGGGAGGAGGCTACACCTTC CATSGVAGGGYTF
NA TRBJ2-5 TRBV3-1/TRBV3-2 NA TGTGCCAGCAGCCAAGTTCTCTCTAGTCGCTACCAAGAGACCCAGTACTTC CASSQVLSSRYQETQYF
NA TRBJ2-1 TRBV27 NA TGTGCCAGCAGTTTAGATCTCGGAAGCTCCTACAATGAGCAGTTCTTC CASSLDLGSSYNEQFF
TRBD1 TRBJ1-5 TRBV2 NA TGTGCCAGCAGGTCGACAGGGATTCAAGATCAGCCCCAGCATTTT CASRSTGIQDQPQHF
TRBD2 TRBJ2-1 TRBV10-3 NA TGTGCCATCAGTGACTCGGGACTAGAGCAGTTCTTC CAISDSGLEQFF
NA TRBJ1-2 TRBV19 NA TGTGCCAGTAGTATATCCCCGGGGGGGGGCGGCTACACCTTC CASSISPGGGGYTF
TRBD1 TRBJ1-2 TRBV10-2 NA TGCGCCAGCAGTGAGGGTACAGGGGTCGGCTACACCTTC CASSEGTGVGYTF
TRBD1 TRBJ1-2 TRBV14 few TGTGCCAGCAGTCCCCGGGACAGGGGTCAAAACTATGGCTACACCTTC CASSPRDRGQNYGYTF
NA TRBJ2-1 TRBV9 once TGTGCCAGCAGGGCCGCGGGGTCCTCCTACAATGAGCAGTTCTTC CASRAAGSSYNEQFF
TRBD1 TRBJ2-2 TRBV7-2 NA TGTGCCAGCAGCTTAGGGACAGGTGTGGGGGAGCTGTTTTTT CASSLGTGVGELFF
TRBD1 TRBJ2-1 TRBV7-3 NA TGTGCCAGCAGCCCCCTGCCGGGACAGGAGCTCCATGAGCAGTTCTTC CASSPLPGQELHEQFF
TRBD2 TRBJ2-2 TRBV28 NA TGTGCCAGCAGTTTACTAGCGGGGGGGTTCGGGGAGCTGTTTTTT CASSLLAGGFGELFF
NA TRBJ1-5 TRBV7-8 NA TGTGCCAGCAGCTCTAGGGGGGGCAATCAGCCCCAGCATTTT CASSSRGGNQPQHF
NA TRBJ1-6 TRBV6-6 few TGTGCCAGCACCGAAGGGGGGTGGGCACCCCTCCACTTT CASTEGGWAPLHF
NA TRBJ1-4 TRBV29-1 NA TGCAGCGTTGCGGGACTAAATGAAAAACTGTTTTTT CSVAGLNEKLFF
TRBD1 TRBJ1-2 TRBV18 NA TGTGCCAGCTCACCGAACCGGGACAGCTATGGCTACACCTTC CASSPNRDSYGYTF
NA TRBJ1-5 TRBV12-5 NA TGTGCTAGTGCCCCTGTGCGGCAGCCCCAGCATTTT CASAPVRQPQHF